The clone carrying this T cell receptor beta chain turned up a few times. These data belong to a study of T cells after yellow fever vaccination. CDR1 and CDR2 from the germline V gene are KGHSY and FQNENV. Between the trimmed V and J ends, which lost 2 bases and 5 bases, there was a span of 13 bases. The CDR3 contains 15 residues. TCRdb processed the 5' RACE reads anew with MiXCR; each CDR3 protein has one entry. This table has 500,000 to 650,000 distinct CDR3 sequences, around an eighth appearing once. Specimen: PBMCs, collected on the day of the yellow fever booster vaccination. The receptor comes from a man aged 30 to 45 who received the YFV17D yellow fever vaccine. The gene calls are TRBV16 and TRBJ1-5; tentatively, D is TRBD1 (5 bases). CDR3 nucleotide sequence: TGTGCCAGCAGCCAAGGGAAGGGGTTGGATCAGCCCCAGCATTTT. Translating gives CASSQGKGLDQPQHF.